A single sample is the source of the 21 T cell receptor beta chains below, sequenced in a study of blood T cells in healthy people across ages. A second PCR, run for about 7 to 11 cycles, used a sample-barcoded 5' primer plus a J-beta primer mix. TCRdb re-analysed the 5' RACE reads in MiXCR, keeping a single row per CDR3 protein. The sample lists 1.5 million to 2 million distinct CDR3 sequences; 35% to 50% were seen once. Input material: blood. The receptor source for this set is a human donor in good health.

This clonotype appeared a few times. The CDR3 loop reads CASSSGRGPSSYNEQYF. The CDR3 DNA is TGCGCCAGCAGCTCCGGGCGGGGCCCGAGCTCCTACAATGAGCAGTACTTC. The chain combines TRBV5-1 with TRBJ2-1; possibly TRBD2 for D (6 bases). Near its end, the DNA agrees better with TRBJ2-7, so the J call may be wrong. The germline V gene has CDR1 SGHRS and CDR2 YFSETQ. The CDR3 covers 17 residues.

The chain carries TRBV3-1 and TRBJ2-2; D is ambiguous. The CDR3 is 15 amino acids. CDR1 is LGHDT, CDR2 YNNKEL, per germline (reference sequence). The V and J ends lost 1 base and 6 bases respectively, with 12 bases between them. This chain's CDR3 is CASSQGQRKPGELFF. The CDR3 coding sequence is TGTGCCAGCAGCCAAGGTCAGAGGAAACCCGGGGAGCTGTTTTTT.

This clonotype was counted ten times or more. This chain uses TRBV6-5 with TRBJ1-2; D gene ambiguous. V shed 5 bases and J shed 8 bases, with 9 bases lying between them. The CDR3 sequence is 11 residues long. CDR1 is MNHEY and CDR2 is SVGAGI in the germline V gene. CDR3 nucleotides: TGTGCCAGCAGTACCGGTGGGGGCTACACCTTC. Its protein is CASSTGGGYTF.

A few counts support this clonotype. The chain joins TRBV4-1 to TRBJ2-3; D not certain. In germline, CDR1 is MGHRA, CDR2 YSYEKL. There are 15 residues in the CDR3. Trimming pared 0 bases from V and 4 bases from J, leaving 11 bases between. CDR3 region: CASSQDLTTADTQYF. CDR3 in DNA: TGCGCCAGCAGCCAAGATCTTACGACGGCAGATACGCAGTATTTT.

V usage is TRBV4-1 and J usage is TRBJ1-2; D gene unclear. The germline V gene has CDR1 MGHRA and CDR2 YSYEKL. V lost 0 bases to trimming and J lost 5 bases, with 7 bases between them. This CDR3 has 13 amino acids. The CDR3 bases are TGCGCCAGCAGCCAAGATCCCCCGTATGGCTACACCTTC. It translates to CASSQDPPYGYTF.

This rearrangement joins TRBV10-3 to TRBJ1-2; D unclear. The V gene lost 0 bases and the J gene lost 7 bases, with 12 bases spanning the gap. CDR1 and CDR2 from the germline V gene are ENHRY and SYGVKD. The CDR3 totals 14 residues. The CDR3 region has the DNA TGTGCCATCAGTGAGTCGAACGAGGAGAGTGGCTACACCTTC. Residues: CAISESNEESGYTF.

This clonotype was recorded a few times. The chain links TRBV7-2 to TRBJ2-5; D possibly corresponds to TRBD1 (6 bases). The CDR3 is 16 residues long. Trimming removed 1 base from V and 5 bases from J, with 17 bases in between. Germline loops: CDR1 SGHTA, CDR2 FQGNSA. CDR3 nucleotide sequence: TGTGCCAGCAGCTTAGTATCCAGGGGAGTAGGGGAGACCCAGTACTTC. Protein: CASSLVSRGVGETQYF. Complete variable domain (other parts from reference TRBV7-2 and TRBJ2-5): GAGVSQSPSNKVTEKGKDVELRCDPISGHTALYWYRQSLGQGLEFLIYFQGNSAPDKSGLPSDRFSAERTGGSVSTLTIQRTQQEDSAVYLCASSLVSRGVGETQYFGPGTRLLVL.

The rearrangement uses TRBV5-5 and TRBJ1-1; a possible D gene is TRBD1 (5 bases). This CDR3 spans 16 amino acids. The germline gives CDR1 SGHKS, CDR2 YYEKEE (reference sequence). Trimming took off 4 bases at V and 1 base at J, with 17 bases between the two ends. This chain's CDR3 is CASSDTTVGRNTEAFF. The CDR3 nucleotides read TGTGCCAGCAGCGATACGACAGTCGGGAGGAACACTGAAGCTTTCTTT. Drawing the rest from reference TRBV5-5 and TRBJ1-1, the complete variable domain is DAGVTQSPTHLIKTRGQQVTLRCSPISGHKSVSWYQQVLGQGPQFIFQYYEKEERGRGNFPDRFSARQFPNYSSELNVNALLLGDSALYLCASSDTTVGRNTEAFFGQGTRLTVV.

The V call is TRBV28, the J call TRBJ1-2; D possibly corresponds to TRBD1 (5 bases). V was trimmed by 7 bases and J by 4 bases, leaving 19 bases between them. The CDR3 has 15 residues. Looked up from germline, CDR1 is MDHEN and CDR2 is SYDVKM. The CDR3 nucleotides read TGTGCCAGCACCCTAGAATGGTCAGGGTCCTATGGCTACACCTTC. As protein: CASTLEWSGSYGYTF.

In this sample, this clonotype turned up once. The junction departs from the called germline gene at one end, perhaps through a read error. The CDR3 DNA reads TGCAACGTTGACCGCGATGTCGGTGGCTACACCTTC. Its translation: CNVDRDVGGYTF. The chain carries TRBV29-1 and TRBJ1-2, with D unclear. CDR1 is SQVTM, CDR2 ANQGSEA, per germline. The CDR3 is 12 amino acids.

Many counts were recorded for this clonotype. The chain has TRBV6-5 and TRBJ1-2; D remains ambiguous. V lost 6 bases and J lost 8, with 16 bases in between. There are 13 residues in the CDR3. CDR1 and CDR2 (germline): MNHEY, SVGAGI. The CDR3 loop is CASSSNRGSGYTF. CDR3 nucleotide sequence: TGTGCCAGCAGCTCCAACCGGGGTTCCGGCTACACCTTC.

There are many counts of this clonotype. V usage is TRBV20-1 and J usage is TRBJ2-1, with D tentatively TRBD2 (5 bases). This CDR3 comprises 14 residues. V was shortened by 1 base and J by 3 bases, with 10 bases between the two germline ends. In germline, CDR1 is DFQATT, CDR2 SNEGSKA (reference sequence). CDR3: CSARAGDLYNEQFF. Written as DNA, the CDR3 is TGCAGTGCTAGAGCCGGGGATCTCTACAATGAGCAGTTCTTC.

CDR3 sequence: CASSETSGGAVGMETQYF. The DNA of the CDR3 is TGTGCCAGCAGTGAGACTAGCGGGGGGGCCGTGGGGATGGAGACCCAGTACTTC. The gene calls are TRBV6-2 or TRBV6-3 and TRBJ2-5; 14 positions agree with TRBD2. The CDR3 loop spans 18 amino acids. The trim removed 5 bases at V and 5 bases at J, leaving 13 bases unmatched. The germline V gene has CDR1 MNHEY and CDR2 SVGEGT.

This clonotype was counted at least ten times. The chain joins TRBV20-1 to TRBJ2-2; TRBD2 is a possible D gene (6 bases). The germline gives CDR1 DFQATT, CDR2 SNEGSKA (reference sequence). The ends were cut back, 0 bases at V and 3 bases at J, with 8 bases in the middle. This CDR3 region has 14 residues. This chain's CDR3 is CSARDSGYTGELFF. The CDR3 region has the DNA TGCAGTGCTAGAGATAGCGGCTACACCGGGGAGCTGTTTTTT.

The chain combines TRBV5-1 with TRBJ2-7, with a weak D call TRBD1 (6 bases). V was trimmed by 0 bases and J by 6 bases, leaving 13 bases between them. The germline CDR1 and CDR2 sequences are SGHRS and YFSETQ. The CDR3 loop spans 14 amino acids. The CDR3 reads CASSLVETGCEQYF. The CDR3 DNA is TGCGCCAGCAGCTTGGTTGAGACAGGCTGCGAGCAGTACTTC.

For this clonotype: This may arise from a read error, as a much more abundant clone is one base away. This chain uses TRBV29-1 with TRBJ1-2; possibly TRBD1 for D (5 bases). V was pared by 4 bases and J by 6 bases, with 9 bases between. CDR1 and CDR2 (germline): SQVTM, ANQGSEA. The CDR3 contains 11 residues. CDR3 residues: CSVGGGNGYTF. The DNA of the CDR3 is TGCAGCGTTGGGGGGGGGAATGGCTACACCTTC.

The chain joins TRBV20-1 to TRBJ1-1; D ambiguous. Per germline, CDR1 DFQATT and CDR2 SNEGSKA (reference sequence). V was pared by 1 base and J by 4 bases, with 16 bases between. This CDR3 is built from 15 residues. CDR3 in amino acids: CSARVLTELLTEAFF. CDR3 bases: TGCAGTGCTAGAGTGTTAACAGAACTACTCACTGAAGCTTTCTTT.

This clonotype was observed a handful of times. The chain employs TRBV7-6 and TRBJ2-4; tentatively, D is TRBD1 or TRBD2 (5 bases each). Germline lookup yields CDR1 SGHVS and CDR2 FNYEAQ. V lost 0 bases and J lost 13, with 19 bases in between. The CDR3 has 15 residues. CDR3 DNA: TGTGCCAGCAGCTTAGCACCGGGGCTGACGGGTGAGCAGTACTTC. This codes for CASSLAPGLTGEQYF.

CDR3 nucleotide sequence: TGCGCCAGCAGCTTGGCTACCCGCGTCTTCCCGGCGAAGGGCCAAGAGACCCAGTACTTC. Protein product: CASSLATRVFPAKGQETQYF. The V call is TRBV5-1, the J call TRBJ2-7; D remains unclear. The DNA end favors TRBJ2-5, so the J call may be wrong. Germline V gene data show CDR1 as SGHRS and CDR2 as YFSETQ. This CDR3 spans 20 amino acids.

This rearrangement joins TRBV12-3 or TRBV12-4 to TRBJ1-2; D gene uncertain. This CDR3 region has 13 residues. Trimming pared 5 bases from V and 4 bases from J, leaving 11 bases between. The CDR3 sequence: CASSPLGPYGYTF. Here the CDR3 DNA reads TGTGCCAGCAGTCCCTTGGGTCCCTATGGCTACACCTTC.

This clonotype showed up just once. The J gene is TRBJ1-3, the V gene TRBV12-3 or TRBV12-4; no clear D gene. Trimming removed 2 bases at V and 0 bases at J, with 8 bases between. The CDR3 has 15 residues. The CDR3 nucleotides are TGTGCCAGCAGTTTAACAGCTTACTCTGGAAACACCATATATTTT. This codes for CASSLTAYSGNTIYF.